The rows below give T cell receptor beta chains drawn from one sample of a study of T-cell reconstitution after alpha-beta-depleted transplantation in children. Via MiXCR, TCRdb re-called the PCR reads, giving one row per CDR3 protein. The sample lists about 300,000 distinct CDR3 sequences; about 9.4% were seen once. The sequenced sample was PBMCs, obtained before TCRalphabeta/CD19-depleted stem cell transplant. These receptors all come from a boy in the first two years of life with acute myeloid leukemia, due to receive a stem cell transplant. CDR3s include the opening cysteine and the closing phenylalanine or tryptophan. A D gene is named only where the DNA matches it firmly. Some rows have no size entry. The others give once, few or many, or a class for an expanded clone.

>TRBJ2-5|TRBV7-3|many|-
CASSLGGTGETQYF
TGTGCCAGCAGCTTAGGGGGGACCGGAGAGACCCAGTACTTC
>TRBJ2-7|TRBV4-1|few|TRBD1
CASSPTGGSHEQYF
TGCGCCAGCAGCCCGACAGGGGGGTCACACGAGCAGTACTTC
>TRBJ2-7|TRBV5-1|many|TRBD1
CASSLGQGNYEQYF
TGCGCCAGCAGCTTAGGACAGGGGAATTACGAGCAGTACTTC
>TRBJ2-3|TRBV28|many|TRBD2
CASSFSGLARGDTQYF
TGTGCCAGCAGTTTCTCGGGACTAGCGAGGGGGGATACGCAGTATTTT
>TRBJ1-6|TRBV7-3|many|TRBD1
CASSLTGGGNSPLHF
TGTGCCAGCAGCTTAACAGGGGGCGGGAATTCACCCCTCCACTTT
>TRBJ2-1|TRBV20-1|-|TRBD1
CSARDGVTGAYNEQFF
TGCAGTGCTAGAGATGGAGTGACAGGGGCCTACAATGAGCAGTTCTTC
>TRBJ2-1|TRBV28|many|TRBD2
CASSLSTLAGAYNEQFF
TGTGCCAGCAGTTTAAGTACTCTAGCGGGAGCCTACAATGAGCAGTTCTTC
>TRBJ2-5|TRBV7-2|many|TRBD2
CASRRLADGETQYF
TGTGCCAGCAGGAGACTAGCGGACGGGGAGACCCAGTACTTC
>TRBJ2-1|TRBV9|many|TRBD1
CASSVTGSLYNEQFF
TGTGCCAGCAGCGTGACAGGGTCCCTTTACAATGAGCAGTTCTTC
>TRBJ2-1|TRBV2|few|-
CASKWVRGEQFF
TGTGCCAGCAAATGGGTAAGAGGCGAGCAGTTCTTC
>TRBJ2-2|TRBV2|many|TRBD1
CASRVRDRDTGELFF
TGTGCCAGCAGGGTGAGGGACAGGGACACCGGGGAGCTGTTTTTT
>TRBJ2-3|TRBV7-9|many|-
CASSLPSGVSTDTQYF
TGTGCCAGCAGCCTACCCTCCGGGGTAAGCACAGATACGCAGTATTTT
>TRBJ2-7|TRBV7-9|-|-
CASSPPQGRYEQYF
TGTGCCAGCAGCCCCCCCCAGGGGAGATACGAGCAGTACTTC
>TRBJ1-6|TRBV9|many|-
CASSDTGISPLHF
TGTGCCAGCAGCGATACAGGGATTTCACCCCTCCACTTT
>TRBJ1-5|TRBV4-2|few|-
CASSQDAGLGYSNQPQHF
TGTGCCAGCAGCCAAGATGCGGGGTTGGGATATAGCAATCAGCCCCAGCATTTT
>TRBJ2-7|TRBV28|-|-
CASSYGGRVYEQYF
TGTGCCAGCAGTTACGGGGGTAGAGTCTACGAGCAGTACTTC
>TRBJ2-7|TRBV27|many|-
CASSQLDGAREQYF
TGTGCCAGCAGCCAACTAGATGGTGCACGGGAGCAGTACTTC
>TRBJ2-3|TRBV7-8|few|TRBD2
CASSFIGEGPDTQYF
TGTGCCAGCAGCTTTATAGGGGAGGGCCCAGATACGCAGTATTTT
>TRBJ2-5|TRBV12-3/TRBV12-4|many|-
CASSSMGLGETQYF
TGTGCCAGCAGTTCTATGGGATTAGGGGAGACCCAGTACTTC
>TRBJ1-5|TRBV7-6|-|TRBD1
CASSLGGQVGPQHF
TGTGCCAGCAGCTTAGGCGGACAGGTCGGGCCCCAGCATTTT
>TRBJ1-5|TRBV12-3/TRBV12-4|many|-
CASSLRTGASNQPQHF
TGTGCCAGCAGTTTGCGAACGGGGGCGAGCAATCAGCCCCAGCATTTT
>TRBJ2-7|TRBV6-5|many|-
CASSYNRAYEQYF
TGTGCCAGCAGTTATAACAGGGCCTACGAGCAGTACTTC
>TRBJ2-1|TRBV2|-|-
CASSEDYNEQFF
TGTGCCAGCAGTGAAGACTACAATGAGCAGTTCTTC
>TRBJ1-4|TRBV28|many|-
CASSFSGLGMFF
TGTGCCAGCAGTTTTTCGGGCCTCGGAATGTTTTTT
>TRBJ2-3|TRBV5-1|few|TRBD2
CASSLFAGGGTDTQYF
TGCGCCAGCAGCTTGTTTGCGGGAGGAGGTACAGATACGCAGTATTTT
>TRBJ1-1|TRBV12-3/TRBV12-4|many|-
CASSPRGIEAFF
TGTGCCAGCAGTCCCCGGGGGATCGAAGCTTTCTTT
>TRBJ2-5|TRBV20-1|-|-
CSARPDGETQYF
TGCAGTGCTAGACCGGACGGGGAGACCCAGTACTTC
>TRBJ2-7|TRBV4-2|many|-
CASSQDLATVSSYEQYF
TGTGCCAGCAGCCAAGATCTCGCGACGGTGAGCTCCTACGAGCAGTACTTC
>TRBJ2-5|TRBV7-9|many|-
CASSFLYGTGQEETQYF
TGTGCCAGCAGCTTTCTATACGGGACGGGGCAGGAAGAGACCCAGTACTTC
>TRBJ2-7|TRBV9|many|TRBD2
CASSGSGRVEQYF
TGTGCCAGCAGTGGTAGCGGGAGGGTCGAGCAGTACTTC
>TRBJ2-1|TRBV3-1|many|TRBD2
CASSQESTSGGSTYNEQFF
TGTGCCAGCAGCCAAGAATCGACTAGCGGGGGTTCAACCTACAATGAGCAGTTCTTC
>TRBJ2-1|TRBV20-1|-|-
CSARPPAGLIYNEQFF
TGCAGTGCTAGACCCCCCGCAGGGCTTATTTACAATGAGCAGTTCTTC
>TRBJ2-7|TRBV4-3|many|-
CASSQLAGAAYEQYF
TGCGCCAGCAGCCAACTGGCGGGTGCTGCCTACGAGCAGTACTTC
>TRBJ2-7|TRBV20-1|few|TRBD2
CSARDLAGAYEQYF
TGCAGTGCTAGAGATCTAGCGGGAGCCTACGAGCAGTACTTC
>TRBJ2-1|TRBV9|many|TRBD2
CASSVATGRANEQFF
TGTGCCAGCAGCGTAGCTACGGGGAGGGCGAATGAGCAGTTCTTC
>TRBJ1-4|TRBV28|-|-
CASSLWGRFNEKLFF
TGTGCCAGCAGTTTATGGGGCAGGTTTAATGAAAAACTGTTTTTT
>TRBJ2-7|TRBV5-1|many|-
CASSAGQNYYEQYF
TGCGCCAGCAGCGCCGGACAGAATTACTACGAGCAGTACTTC
>TRBJ1-5|TRBV2|many|-
CASNIDGESKVNQPQHF
TGTGCCAGCAATATTGACGGGGAAAGTAAAGTCAATCAGCCCCAGCATTTT
>TRBJ2-1|TRBV28|many|TRBD2
CASSFGSGSGNEQFF
TGTGCCAGCAGTTTTGGGAGCGGGAGTGGGAATGAGCAGTTCTTC
>TRBJ2-3|TRBV7-2|many|TRBD2
CASLEGGPDTQYF
TGTGCCAGCCTGGAGGGAGGGCCGGATACGCAGTATTTT
>TRBJ1-3|TRBV14|many|-
CASSQMNRVSGNTIYF
TGTGCCAGCAGCCAGATGAACAGGGTCTCTGGAAACACCATATATTTT
>TRBJ2-3|TRBV5-1|many|-
CASTLGSSTDTQYF
TGCGCCAGCACCCTGGGGAGTAGCACAGATACGCAGTATTTT
>TRBJ2-2|TRBV4-2|many|-
CASSQVLRAGNTGELFF
TGTGCCAGCAGCCAAGTATTGCGAGCGGGCAACACCGGGGAGCTGTTTTTT
>TRBJ2-5|TRBV20-1|few|-
CSAKRTQGRETQYF
TGCAGTGCTAAAAGGACCCAAGGCCGGGAGACCCAGTACTTC
>TRBJ2-7|TRBV7-9|many|TRBD1
CASSGQGAREQYF
TGTGCCAGCAGCGGACAGGGGGCTCGCGAGCAGTACTTC
>TRBJ2-5|TRBV28|many|TRBD1
CASSLTTGGKWGTQYF
TGTGCCAGCAGTTTAACGACAGGGGGTAAATGGGGGACCCAGTACTTC